This T cell receptor beta chain was identified in a study of T cells in Graves' hyperthyroidism and ophthalmopathy. Whole-study results and caveats: Most clonotypes expanded in thyroid above 0.001 were likewise present in blood. The model made its ophthalmopathy prediction, and onset followed a median approximately 6.5 months later.

This clonotype was seen ten or more times. Its antigen is not known. Amplification targeted TCR beta CDR3 regions from RNA transcripts. The HTBI primer set served for first-round RT-PCR of the TCR CDR3. TCRdb fed the multiplex PCR reads into MiXCR, producing one record per CDR3 protein. The sample carries approximately 710,000 distinct CDR3 sequences, 17% recorded once. Patients between 18 and 65 years old had hyperthyroidism, newly diagnosed and lasting under 2 months. Thyroid ultrasound, orbital computed tomography, clinical symptoms, and serum thyroxine and TRAb underpinned diagnoses. V lost 6 bases, J lost 8 bases, and 14 bases stayed unmatched. This CDR3 has 16 residues. Looked up from germline, CDR1 is MDHEN and CDR2 is SYDVKM.

What was sequenced was blood. This TCR derives from a man aged 50 to 59 with Graves' hyperthyroidism. The chain couples TRBV28 to TRBJ2-1; TRBD2 aligns across 9 bases. The CDR3 nucleotides are TGTGCCAGCAGCACCCCGGCTAGCGGGATCCTCTATGAGCAGTTCTTC. It encodes CASSTPASGILYEQFF. The entire variable domain, with the rest obtained from reference TRBV28 and TRBJ2-1, is as follows: DVKVTQSSRYLVKRTGEKVFLECVQDMDHENMFWYRQDPGLGLRLIYFSYDVKMKEKGDIPEGYSVSREKKERFSLILESASTNQTSMYLCASSTPASGILYEQFFGPGTRLTVL.